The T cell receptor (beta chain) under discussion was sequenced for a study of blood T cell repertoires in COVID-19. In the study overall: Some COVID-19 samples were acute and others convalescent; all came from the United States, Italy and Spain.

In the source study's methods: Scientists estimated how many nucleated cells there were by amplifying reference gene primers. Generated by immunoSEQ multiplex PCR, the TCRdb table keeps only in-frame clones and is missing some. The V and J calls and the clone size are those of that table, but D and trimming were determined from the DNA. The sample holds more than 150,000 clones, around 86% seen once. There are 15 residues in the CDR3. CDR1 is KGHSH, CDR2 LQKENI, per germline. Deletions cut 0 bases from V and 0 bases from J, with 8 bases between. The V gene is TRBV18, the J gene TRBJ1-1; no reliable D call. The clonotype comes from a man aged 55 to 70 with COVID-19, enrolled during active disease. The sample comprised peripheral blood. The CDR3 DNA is TGTGCCAGCTCACCACCCCCGGGTATGAACACTGAAGCTTTCTTT. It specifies CASSPPPGMNTEAFF.